This TCR beta chain emerged from a study of blood T cell repertoires in COVID-19. The wider study: T cells, B-cell-depleted T cells, or PBMCs supplied cDNA or gDNA.

Original processing notes: Nucleated cell number was recorded as an estimate derived from reference gene primer amplification. Some clones are missing from TCRdb's copy, which holds only in-frame ones; the method was immunoSEQ multiplex PCR. That table is the source of V, J and clone size, and D and trimming were worked out from the DNA. The sample contains about 86,000 clones, around 89% of which appear only once. CDR1 LGHNA and CDR2 YSLEER come from the germline V gene. Trimming cost V 1 base and J 4 bases, with 10 bases left between them. The CDR3 sequence is 14 residues long. The chain employs TRBV4-3 and TRBJ1-2; D is possibly TRBD1 (5 bases). The clonotype originates from a woman between 50 and 59 years old with acute COVID-19. Sequenced sample: PBMCs or T cells enriched from blood (not recorded which). For the CDR3, the DNA is TGCGCCAGCAGCCAAGGGTCAAGGGGCTATGGCTACACCTTC. It is translated as CASSQGSRGYGYTF.